This is a list of T cell receptor beta chains from one sample in a study of shared clonotypes between healthy human individuals. Clones were read by immunoSEQ multiplex PCR, and TCRdb kept only the in-frame ones, dropping some. The data hold under 2.5 million clones, with 85% to 95% observed a single time. The sample consisted of naive CD4+ T cells from PBMCs. These receptors all stem from a man aged 18-30 years in good health. Some clones in this sample may be carry-over from other donors' samples. Both conserved end residues are part of each CDR3. Each record gives: D gene, CDR3 length, V gene, J gene, CDR3 protein, CDR3 DNA. D genes are given only for firm matches.

D gene: -; CDR3 length: 15; V gene: TRBV15; J gene: TRBJ1-2; CDR3 protein: CATSRDLKQVDGYTF; CDR3 DNA: TGTGCCACCAGCAGAGATTTAAAACAGGTTGATGGCTACACCTTC
D gene: TRBD1; CDR3 length: 15; V gene: TRBV5-8; J gene: TRBJ1-1; CDR3 protein: CASSLRTGMNTEAFF; CDR3 DNA: TGTGCCAGCAGCCTCCGGACAGGAATGAACACTGAAGCTTTCTTT
D gene: -; CDR3 length: 11; V gene: TRBV18; J gene: TRBJ2-5; CDR3 protein: CASSYQETQYF; CDR3 DNA: TGTGCCAGCTCATACCAAGAGACCCAGTACTTC
D gene: -; CDR3 length: 15; V gene: TRBV4-3; J gene: TRBJ2-3; CDR3 protein: CASSLSGKNTDTQYF; CDR3 DNA: TGCGCCAGCAGCCTTAGCGGAAAAAACACAGATACGCAGTATTTT
D gene: -; CDR3 length: 17; V gene: TRBV28; J gene: TRBJ2-1; CDR3 protein: CASIPSQGTISYNEQFF; CDR3 DNA: TGTGCCAGCATCCCTTCTCAAGGGACCATCTCCTACAATGAGCAGTTCTTC
D gene: -; CDR3 length: 15; V gene: TRBV2; J gene: TRBJ1-2; CDR3 protein: CASSEYRATPYGYTF; CDR3 DNA: TGTGCCAGCAGTGAGTACAGGGCAACCCCCTATGGCTACACCTTC
D gene: TRBD1; CDR3 length: 15; V gene: TRBV28; J gene: TRBJ1-1; CDR3 protein: CASRPTGAANTEAFF; CDR3 DNA: TGTGCCAGCAGACCAACAGGGGCCGCTAACACTGAAGCTTTCTTT
D gene: TRBD2; CDR3 length: 17; V gene: TRBV6-4; J gene: TRBJ2-7; CDR3 protein: CASFTQRGDPSSYEQYF; CDR3 DNA: TGTGCCAGCTTTACTCAGCGGGGCGACCCAAGCTCCTACGAGCAGTACTTC
D gene: -; CDR3 length: 16; V gene: TRBV7-8; J gene: TRBJ1-2; CDR3 protein: CASSLTPWAVNYGYTF; CDR3 DNA: TGTGCCAGCAGTCTCACCCCCTGGGCAGTCAACTATGGCTACACCTTC
D gene: TRBD1; CDR3 length: 14; V gene: TRBV9; J gene: TRBJ1-2; CDR3 protein: CASSVDPQGDGYTF; CDR3 DNA: TGTGCCAGCAGCGTAGATCCTCAGGGGGATGGCTACACCTTC
D gene: TRBD1; CDR3 length: 16; V gene: TRBV9; J gene: TRBJ1-2; CDR3 protein: CASSASRGQGAWGYTF; CDR3 DNA: TGTGCCAGCAGCGCCAGTCGGGGACAGGGGGCATGGGGCTACACCTTC
D gene: TRBD2; CDR3 length: 14; V gene: TRBV9; J gene: TRBJ2-5; CDR3 protein: CASTLGLAEETQYF; CDR3 DNA: TGTGCCAGCACCCTGGGACTAGCGGAAGAGACCCAGTACTTC
D gene: TRBD2; CDR3 length: 18; V gene: TRBV4-1; J gene: TRBJ2-1; CDR3 protein: CASSQAPRRAGDLNEQFF; CDR3 DNA: TGCGCCAGCAGCCAAGCCCCCCGGAGAGCGGGAGACTTAAATGAGCAGTTCTTC
D gene: -; CDR3 length: 14; V gene: TRBV28; J gene: TRBJ1-4; CDR3 protein: CASSLDGLNEKLFF; CDR3 DNA: TGTGCCAGCAGTCTGGACGGACTAAATGAAAAACTGTTTTTT
D gene: TRBD1; CDR3 length: 15; V gene: TRBV5-1; J gene: TRBJ2-7; CDR3 protein: CASSSTGTGSYEQYF; CDR3 DNA: TGCGCCAGCAGCTCGACCGGGACAGGGTCCTACGAGCAGTACTTC
D gene: -; CDR3 length: 12; V gene: TRBV7-9; J gene: TRBJ1-6; CDR3 protein: CASSFDGSPLHF; CDR3 DNA: TGTGCCAGCAGCTTCGACGGTTCACCCCTCCACTTT
D gene: TRBD2; CDR3 length: 15; V gene: TRBV30; J gene: TRBJ2-3; CDR3 protein: CAWTKRGRAPDTQYF; CDR3 DNA: TGTGCCTGGACGAAACGGGGGAGGGCCCCAGATACGCAGTATTTT
D gene: TRBD1; CDR3 length: 14; V gene: TRBV28; J gene: TRBJ2-7; CDR3 protein: CASSAPPGQGVQYF; CDR3 DNA: TGTGCCAGCAGTGCGCCCCCGGGACAGGGGGTCCAGTACTTC
D gene: TRBD2; CDR3 length: 15; V gene: TRBV6-5; J gene: TRBJ2-7; CDR3 protein: CASSSPSGGAYEQYF; CDR3 DNA: TGTGCCAGCAGTTCCCCTAGCGGGGGTGCCTACGAGCAGTACTTC
D gene: -; CDR3 length: 15; V gene: TRBV4-3; J gene: TRBJ2-5; CDR3 protein: CASSQARGPGETQYF; CDR3 DNA: TGCGCCAGCAGCCAAGCGCGGGGCCCCGGGGAGACCCAGTACTTC
D gene: -; CDR3 length: 16; V gene: TRBV6-4; J gene: TRBJ2-5; CDR3 protein: CASRAGITRAQETQYF; CDR3 DNA: TGTGCCAGCAGAGCAGGGATCACCCGGGCCCAAGAGACCCAGTACTTC
D gene: -; CDR3 length: 14; V gene: TRBV5-4; J gene: TRBJ1-3; CDR3 protein: CASSLQGAGNTIYF; CDR3 DNA: TGTGCCAGCAGCTTACAGGGCGCTGGAAACACCATATATTTT